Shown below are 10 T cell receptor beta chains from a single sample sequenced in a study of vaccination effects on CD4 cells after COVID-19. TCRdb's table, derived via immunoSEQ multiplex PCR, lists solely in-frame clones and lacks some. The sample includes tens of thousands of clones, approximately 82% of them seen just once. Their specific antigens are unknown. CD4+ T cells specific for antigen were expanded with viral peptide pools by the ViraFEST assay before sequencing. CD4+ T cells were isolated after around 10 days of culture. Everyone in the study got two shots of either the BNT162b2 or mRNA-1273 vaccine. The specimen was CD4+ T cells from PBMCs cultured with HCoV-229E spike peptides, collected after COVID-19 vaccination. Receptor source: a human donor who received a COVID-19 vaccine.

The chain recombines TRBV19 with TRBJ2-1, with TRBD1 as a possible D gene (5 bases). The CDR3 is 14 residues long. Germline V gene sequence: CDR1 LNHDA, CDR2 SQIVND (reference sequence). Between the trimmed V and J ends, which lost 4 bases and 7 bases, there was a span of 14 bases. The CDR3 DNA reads TGTGCCAGTAGTAGGGCAGGGCTCTCTAATGAGCAGTTCTTC. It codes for CASSRAGLSNEQFF.

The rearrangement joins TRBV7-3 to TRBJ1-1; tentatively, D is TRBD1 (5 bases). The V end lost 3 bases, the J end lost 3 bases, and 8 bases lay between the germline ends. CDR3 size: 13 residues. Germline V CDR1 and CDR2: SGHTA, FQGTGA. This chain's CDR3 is CASSFQGDTEAFF. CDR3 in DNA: TGTGCCAGCAGCTTCCAGGGTGACACTGAAGCTTTCTTT.

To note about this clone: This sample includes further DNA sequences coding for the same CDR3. CDR3 protein: CASSLARETQYF. CDR3 bases: TGTGCCAGCAGCTTAGCGCGGGAGACCCAGTACTTC. The chain links TRBV7-2 to TRBJ2-5, with D hard to call. The CDR3 runs to 12 residues. V was cut by 0 bases and J by 5 bases, with 4 bases left in between. Germline lookup yields CDR1 SGHTA and CDR2 FQGNSA.

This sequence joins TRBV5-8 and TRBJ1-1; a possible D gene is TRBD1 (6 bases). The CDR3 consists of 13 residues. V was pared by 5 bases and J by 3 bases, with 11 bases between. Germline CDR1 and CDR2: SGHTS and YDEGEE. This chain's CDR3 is CASSLTGYTEAFF. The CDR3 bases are TGTGCCAGCAGTTTGACAGGTTACACTGAAGCTTTCTTT. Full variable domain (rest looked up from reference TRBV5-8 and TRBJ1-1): EAGVTQSPTHLIKTRGQQATLRCSPISGHTSVYWYQQALGLGLQFLLWYDEGEERNRGNFPPRFSGRQFPNYSSELNVNALELEDSALYLCASSLTGYTEAFFGQGTRLTVV.

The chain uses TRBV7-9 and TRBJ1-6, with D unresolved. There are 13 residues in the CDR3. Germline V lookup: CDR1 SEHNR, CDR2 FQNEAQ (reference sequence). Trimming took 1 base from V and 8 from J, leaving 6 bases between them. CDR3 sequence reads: CASSLVADSPLHF. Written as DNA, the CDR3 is TGTGCCAGCAGCTTAGTGGCCGATTCACCCCTCCACTTT.

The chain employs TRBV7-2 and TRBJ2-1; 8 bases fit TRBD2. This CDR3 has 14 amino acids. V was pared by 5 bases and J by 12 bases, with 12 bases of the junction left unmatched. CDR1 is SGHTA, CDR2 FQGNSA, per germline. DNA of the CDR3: TGTGCCAGCAGCGACCCAGCGGGGGCCCGTGGGCAGTTCTTC. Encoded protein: CASSDPAGARGQFF.

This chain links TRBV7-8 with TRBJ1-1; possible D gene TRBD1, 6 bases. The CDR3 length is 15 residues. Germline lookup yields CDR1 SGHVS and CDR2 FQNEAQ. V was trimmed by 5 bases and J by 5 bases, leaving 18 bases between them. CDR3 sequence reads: CASSVSRGTATEAFF. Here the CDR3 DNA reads TGTGCCAGCAGCGTTTCCAGGGGCACGGCGACTGAAGCTTTCTTT.

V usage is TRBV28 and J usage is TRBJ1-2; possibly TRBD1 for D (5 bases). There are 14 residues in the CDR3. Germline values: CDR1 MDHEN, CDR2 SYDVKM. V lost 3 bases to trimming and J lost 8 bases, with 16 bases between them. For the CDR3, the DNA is TGTGCCAGCAGTTTCGAGACAGCCCAGTGGGGCTACACCTTC. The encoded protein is CASSFETAQWGYTF.

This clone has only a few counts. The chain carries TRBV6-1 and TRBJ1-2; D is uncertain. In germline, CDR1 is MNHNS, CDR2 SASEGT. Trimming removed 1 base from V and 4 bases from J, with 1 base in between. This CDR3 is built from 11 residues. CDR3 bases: TGTGCCAGCAGTGAAGTCTATGGCTACACCTTC. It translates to CASSEVYGYTF.

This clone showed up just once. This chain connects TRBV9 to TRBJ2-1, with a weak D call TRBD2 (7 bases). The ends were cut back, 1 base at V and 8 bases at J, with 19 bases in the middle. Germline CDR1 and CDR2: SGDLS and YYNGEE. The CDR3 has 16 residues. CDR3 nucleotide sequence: TGTGCCAGCAGCGTATATCCGCGAGGGGGGGCAGATGAGCAGTTCTTC. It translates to CASSVYPRGGADEQFF.